Listed here is a single TCR beta chain. This clone was recorded only once. Its specific antigen is unknown. Base-call qualities are not available, and no considerably larger clone is one nucleotide away. TCRbeta CDR3 regions were amplified from genomic DNA using the immunoSEQ Assay, a bias-controlled multiplex PCR. The original methods were these. The number of nucleated cells in each sample was estimated by amplification of reference gene primers within the assay. Sequence reads were collapsed and filtered to measure the absolute abundance of every unique TCRbeta CDR3 rearrangement. Productive Simpson clonality was computed per sample as the square root of Simpson's diversity index over productive rearrangements. TCRdb stores this immuneACCESS table with in-frame sequences only. Part of the clones is absent; in the studies checked, under half of the shortfall reflects unresolved V genes, and no reason is known for the rest. V, J and clone size derive from that table, while D and trimming were established from the DNA sequence. The sample yields hundreds of thousands of clones; 87% were counted once. The leading ten clones occupy 6% to 7% of the sample.

In Seattle, one collaborating source enrolled patients while the infection was active and tracked those patients longitudinally over the course of disease. The collaborating institutions used their own protocols to collect whole blood in K2EDTA tubes. For TCRbeta analysis, collaborators shipped samples as frozen whole blood, isolated PBMCs, or DNA extracted from either of those sample types. The data were taken from a study of blood T cell repertoires in COVID-19 (dated by TCRdb to the early 2020s). Study-level background: Collaborator samples came from the United States, Italy and Spain and covered acute and convalescent phases of COVID-19. Where available, HLA class I and class II types were obtained from metadata supplied by the sample provider rather than from assay-based typing. The repertoires were made available in a free public database intended to serve as a resource for research on the immune response to SARS-CoV-2. The material from the prospective study consisted of cDNA or gDNA derived from T cells, B-cell-depleted T cells, or PBMCs. A de-identified subject ID, COVID-19 status, age in years and sex were almost always included in the sample metadata. Subjects who had been exposed to COVID-19, were actively infected with it, or had recovered from it provided the deeply sampled blood TCRbeta repertoires that made up the dataset. The samples were drawn from the first 160 participants of the ongoing ImmuneRACE study and from 1,254 subjects provided by 6 global collaborators. The paper as a whole reports these results and caveats: The quantity of clinical and demographic metadata differed by source and by participant and was supplied without curation.

The CDR3 covers 15 residues, taking in both the cysteine and the phenylalanine. CDR3 DNA only is kept here, 45 bases in frame from base 1. Unmatched junction bases come to 6, with V trimmed by 0 bases and J by 6 bases. As encoded in the germline V gene (reference sequence), CDR1 is SGHKS while CDR2 is YYEKEE. The TCR comes from a woman in her fifties or sixties with COVID-19, enrolled during active disease. Sequencing input: peripheral blood. The chain links TRBV5-5 with TRBJ1-1, with 9 middle bases fitting TRBD1. The CDR3 corresponds to CASSLAWTGVSEAFF. The DNA sequence is given as TGTGCCAGCAGCTTGGCCTGGACAGGGGTTTCTGAAGCTTTCTTT.